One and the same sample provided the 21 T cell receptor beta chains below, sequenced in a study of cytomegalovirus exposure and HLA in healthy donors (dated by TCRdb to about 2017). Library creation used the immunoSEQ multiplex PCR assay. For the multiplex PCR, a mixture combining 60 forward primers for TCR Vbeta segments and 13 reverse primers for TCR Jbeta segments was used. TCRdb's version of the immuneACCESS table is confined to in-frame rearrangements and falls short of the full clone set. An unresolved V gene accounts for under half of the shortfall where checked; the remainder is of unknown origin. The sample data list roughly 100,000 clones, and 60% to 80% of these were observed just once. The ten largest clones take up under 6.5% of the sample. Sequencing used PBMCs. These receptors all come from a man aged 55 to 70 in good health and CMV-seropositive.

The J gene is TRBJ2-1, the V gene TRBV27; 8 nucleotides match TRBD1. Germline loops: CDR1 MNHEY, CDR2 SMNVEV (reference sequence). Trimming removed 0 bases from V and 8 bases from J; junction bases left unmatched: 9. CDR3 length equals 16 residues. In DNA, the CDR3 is TGTGCCAGCAGTTTATCGTGGCAGGGGGCCAGGGATGAGCAGTTCTTC. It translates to CASSLSWQGARDEQFF.

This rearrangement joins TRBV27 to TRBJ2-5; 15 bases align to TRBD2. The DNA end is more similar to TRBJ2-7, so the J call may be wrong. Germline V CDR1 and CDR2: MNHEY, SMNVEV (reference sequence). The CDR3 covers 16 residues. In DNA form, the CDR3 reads TGTGCCAGCAGTCACGGACTAGCGGGGGGGCCGTACGAGCAGTACTTC. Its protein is CASSHGLAGGPYEQYF.

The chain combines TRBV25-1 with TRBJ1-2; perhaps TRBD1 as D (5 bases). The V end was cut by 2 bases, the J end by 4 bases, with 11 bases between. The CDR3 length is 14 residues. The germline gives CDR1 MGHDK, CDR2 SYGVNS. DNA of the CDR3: TGTGCCAGCAGTGAAACAGGACCGGTCTATGGCTACACCTTC. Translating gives CASSETGPVYGYTF.

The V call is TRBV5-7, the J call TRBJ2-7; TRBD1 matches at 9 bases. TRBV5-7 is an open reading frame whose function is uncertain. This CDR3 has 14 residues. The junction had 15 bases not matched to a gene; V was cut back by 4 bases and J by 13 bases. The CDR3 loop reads CASSRPWDRAHHYF. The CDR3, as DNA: TGTGCCAGCAGCCGGCCCTGGGACAGGGCCCATCATTACTTC.

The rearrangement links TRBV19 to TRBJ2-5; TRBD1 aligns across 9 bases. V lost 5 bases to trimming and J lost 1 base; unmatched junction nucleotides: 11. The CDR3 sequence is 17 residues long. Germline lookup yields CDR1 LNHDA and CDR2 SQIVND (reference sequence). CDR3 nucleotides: TGTGCCAGTAGTCCAGACAGGGGGGGCACCTTCCAAGAGACCCAGTACTTC. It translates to CASSPDRGGTFQETQYF.

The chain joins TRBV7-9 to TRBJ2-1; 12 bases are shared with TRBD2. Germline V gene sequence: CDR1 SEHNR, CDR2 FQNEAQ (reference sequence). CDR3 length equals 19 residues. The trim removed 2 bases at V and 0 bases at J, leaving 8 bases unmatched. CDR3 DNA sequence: TGTGCCAGCAGCTTATCCGAACTAGCGGGGGGATACTCCTACAATGAGCAGTTCTTC. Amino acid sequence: CASSLSELAGGYSYNEQFF.

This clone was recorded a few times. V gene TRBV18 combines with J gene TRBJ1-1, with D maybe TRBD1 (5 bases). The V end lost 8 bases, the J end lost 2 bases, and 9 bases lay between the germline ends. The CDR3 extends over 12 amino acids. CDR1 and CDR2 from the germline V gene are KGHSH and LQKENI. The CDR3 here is CASSTGNTEAFF. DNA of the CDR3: TGTGCCAGCAGTACAGGTAACACTGAAGCTTTCTTT.

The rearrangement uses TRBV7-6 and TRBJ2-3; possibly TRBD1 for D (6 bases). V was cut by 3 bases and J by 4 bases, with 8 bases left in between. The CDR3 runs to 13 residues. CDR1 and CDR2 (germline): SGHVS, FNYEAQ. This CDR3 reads CASSFTGPDTQYF. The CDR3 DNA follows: TGTGCCAGCAGCTTCACAGGGCCAGATACGCAGTATTTT.

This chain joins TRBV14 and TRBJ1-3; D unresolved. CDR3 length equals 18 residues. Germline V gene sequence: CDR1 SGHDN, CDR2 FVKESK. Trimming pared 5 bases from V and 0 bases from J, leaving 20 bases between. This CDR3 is CASSYNRGPMASGNTIYF. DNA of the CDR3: TGTGCCAGCAGCTACAATCGGGGTCCTATGGCCTCTGGAAACACCATATATTTT.

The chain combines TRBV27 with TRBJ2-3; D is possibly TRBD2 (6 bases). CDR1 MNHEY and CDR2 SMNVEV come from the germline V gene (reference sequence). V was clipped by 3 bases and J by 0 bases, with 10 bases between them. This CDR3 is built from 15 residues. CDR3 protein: CASSFRRDSTDTQYF. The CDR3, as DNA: TGTGCCAGCAGTTTTCGGCGGGATAGCACAGATACGCAGTATTTT.

The CDR3 region is CASSQSFDRGISYEQYF. As DNA, the CDR3 is TGCGCCAGCAGTCAATCATTCGACAGGGGGATCTCCTACGAGCAGTACTTC. The chain recombines TRBV23-1 with TRBJ2-7, with 9 bases aligning to TRBD1. TRBV23-1 is placed among ORFs of uncertain function. V trimming: 0 bases; J trimming: 0 bases; junction bases outside the gene matches: 6. The CDR3 has 17 amino acids.

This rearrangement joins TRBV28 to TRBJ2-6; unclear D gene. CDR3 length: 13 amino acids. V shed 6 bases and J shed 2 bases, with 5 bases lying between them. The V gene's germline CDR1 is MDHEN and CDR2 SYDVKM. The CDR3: CASSPTGANVLTF. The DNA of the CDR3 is TGTGCCAGCAGCCCTACTGGGGCCAACGTCCTGACTTTC. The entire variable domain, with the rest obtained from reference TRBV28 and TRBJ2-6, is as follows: DVKVTQSSRYLVKRTGEKVFLECVQDMDHENMFWYRQDPGLGLRLIYFSYDVKMKEKGDIPEGYSVSREKKERFSLILESASTNQTSMYLCASSPTGANVLTFGAGSRLTVL.

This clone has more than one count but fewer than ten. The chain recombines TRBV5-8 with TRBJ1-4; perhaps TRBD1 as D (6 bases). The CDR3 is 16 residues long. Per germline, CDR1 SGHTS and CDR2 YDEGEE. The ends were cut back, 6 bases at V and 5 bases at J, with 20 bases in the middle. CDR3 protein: CASTPGTGTRNEKLFF. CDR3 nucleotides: TGTGCCAGCACCCCGGGGACCGGGACACGGAATGAAAAACTGTTTTTT.

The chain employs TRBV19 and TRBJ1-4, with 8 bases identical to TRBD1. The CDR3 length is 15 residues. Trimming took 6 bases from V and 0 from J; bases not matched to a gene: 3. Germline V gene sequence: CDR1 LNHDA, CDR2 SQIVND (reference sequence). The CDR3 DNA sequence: TGTGCCAGTAGGACAGGGGATGCAACTAATGAAAAACTGTTTTTT. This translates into CASRTGDATNEKLFF.

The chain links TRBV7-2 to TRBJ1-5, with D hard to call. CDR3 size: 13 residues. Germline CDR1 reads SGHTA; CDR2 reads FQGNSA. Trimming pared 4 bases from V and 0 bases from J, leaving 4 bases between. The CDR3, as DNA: TGTGCCAGCAGCTCCCATAGCAATCAGCCCCAGCATTTT. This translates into CASSSHSNQPQHF.

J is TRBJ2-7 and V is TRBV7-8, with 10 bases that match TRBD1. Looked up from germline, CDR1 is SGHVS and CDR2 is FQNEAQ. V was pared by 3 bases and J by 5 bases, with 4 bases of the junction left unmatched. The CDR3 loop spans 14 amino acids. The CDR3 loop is CASSLGQGINEQYF. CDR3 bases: TGTGCCAGCAGCTTGGGACAGGGGATCAACGAGCAGTACTTC.

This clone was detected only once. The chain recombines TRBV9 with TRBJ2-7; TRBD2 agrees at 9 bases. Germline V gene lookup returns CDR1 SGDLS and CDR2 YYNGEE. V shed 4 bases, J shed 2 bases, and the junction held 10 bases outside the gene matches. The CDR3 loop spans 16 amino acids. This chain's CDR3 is CASSSSGLAGPYEQYF. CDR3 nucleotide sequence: TGTGCCAGCAGCTCCTCGGGGCTAGCGGGGCCCTACGAGCAGTACTTC. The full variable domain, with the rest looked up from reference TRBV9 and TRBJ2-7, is DSGVTQTPKHLITATGQRVTLRCSPRSGDLSVYWYQQSLDQGLQFLIQYYNGEERAKGNILERFSAQQFPDLHSELNLSSLELGDSALYFCASSSSGLAGPYEQYFGPGTRLTVT.

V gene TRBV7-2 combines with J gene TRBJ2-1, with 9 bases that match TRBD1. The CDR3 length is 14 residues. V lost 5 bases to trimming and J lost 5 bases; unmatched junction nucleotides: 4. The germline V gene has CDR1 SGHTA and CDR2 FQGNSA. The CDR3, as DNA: TGTGCCAGCAGCCGGGACAGGGCAGACAATGAGCAGTTCTTC. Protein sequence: CASSRDRADNEQFF.

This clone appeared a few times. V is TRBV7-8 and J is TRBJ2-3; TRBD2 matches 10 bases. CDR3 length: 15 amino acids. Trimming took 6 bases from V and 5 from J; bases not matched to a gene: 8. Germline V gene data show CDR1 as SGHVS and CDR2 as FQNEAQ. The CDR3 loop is CASRSGLAVRDTQYF. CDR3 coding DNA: TGTGCCAGCAGATCCGGACTAGCGGTTCGAGATACGCAGTATTTT.

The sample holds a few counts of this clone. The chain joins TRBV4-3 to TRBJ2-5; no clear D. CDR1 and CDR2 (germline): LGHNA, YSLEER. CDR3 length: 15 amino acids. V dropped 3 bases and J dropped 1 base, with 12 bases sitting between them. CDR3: CASSQAFTVQETQYF. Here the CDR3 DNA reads TGCGCCAGCAGCCAGGCCTTCACAGTCCAAGAGACCCAGTACTTC.

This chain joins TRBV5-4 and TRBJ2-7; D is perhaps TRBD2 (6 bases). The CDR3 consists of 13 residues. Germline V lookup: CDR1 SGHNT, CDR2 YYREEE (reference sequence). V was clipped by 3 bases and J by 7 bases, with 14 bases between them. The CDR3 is CASSSSAAGEQYF. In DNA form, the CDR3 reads TGTGCCAGCAGCTCGTCGGCGGCGGGAGAGCAGTACTTC. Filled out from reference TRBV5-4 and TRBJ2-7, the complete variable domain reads ETGVTQSPTHLIKTRGQQVTLRCSSQSGHNTVSWYQQALGQGPQFIFQYYREEENGRGNFPPRFSGLQFPNYSSELNVNALELDDSALYLCASSSSAAGEQYFGPGTRLTVT.